Shown below are 25 T cell receptor beta chains from a single sample sequenced in a study of T cell changes during pregnancy in multiple sclerosis. Assay: immunoSEQ multiplex PCR; the TCRdb copy retains only in-frame clones and omits some. The table has 55,000 to 80,000 clones, approximately 93% seen once. Source: CD8+ T cells from peripheral blood mononuclear cells, taken in the second trimester of pregnancy. Source of these receptors: a female donor with multiple sclerosis, enrolled in a pregnancy study.

J is TRBJ2-4 and V is TRBV7-2; D may be TRBD1 (5 bases). The CDR3 is 13 residues long. Trimming shortened V by 6 bases and J by 7 bases, and 13 bases separated the two germline ends. The germline V gene encodes CDR1 SGHTA and CDR2 FQGNSA. This CDR3 reads CASRVGAENIQYF. The CDR3 nucleotides are TGTGCCAGCAGGGTTGGGGCGGAGAACATTCAGTACTTC.

V is TRBV10-3 and J is TRBJ2-1, with D perhaps TRBD2 (6 bases). V lost 4 bases to trimming and J lost 1 base, with 8 bases between them. The germline CDR1 and CDR2 sequences are ENHRY and SYGVKD. The CDR3 is made up of 14 amino acids. CDR3 nucleotides: TGTGCCATCAGTGGGGGACTTTCCTACAATGAGCAGTTCTTC. As protein: CAISGGLSYNEQFF.

The genes are TRBV29-1 and TRBJ2-7; TRBD2 matches 14 bases. The CDR3 covers 15 residues. V gave up 1 base and J gave up 4 bases; unmatched junction bases: 3. The germline gives CDR1 SQVTM, CDR2 ANQGSEA. CDR3 nucleotides: TGCAGCGTTGAAGGACTAGCGGGAGGGCCGTACGAGCAGTACTTC. Translation gives CSVEGLAGGPYEQYF.

The chain has TRBV18 and TRBJ2-1, with TRBD2 matching over 8 bases. V lost 3 bases and J lost 1; bases outside the gene matches: 5. Germline loops: CDR1 KGHSH, CDR2 LQKENI. The CDR3 runs to 16 residues. CDR3 nucleotides: TGTGCCAGCTCACCGAATTTAGCGGGATCCTACAATGAGCAGTTCTTC. It specifies CASSPNLAGSYNEQFF.

This clone is a singleton in its sample. CDR3 in DNA: TGTGCCAGCAGTTTATCTGGCCCTGGGGGGTACACTGAAGCTTTCTTT. It codes for CASSLSGPGGYTEAFF. The gene calls are TRBV27 and TRBJ1-1; a possible D gene is TRBD1 (5 bases). V lost 0 bases to trimming and J lost 3 bases, with 14 bases between them. The CDR3 has 16 amino acids. Germline lookup yields CDR1 MNHEY and CDR2 SMNVEV (reference sequence).

The rearrangement uses TRBV5-1 and TRBJ1-2, with 8 bases that match TRBD1. After removal of 7 bases from V and 2 bases from J, the junction contained 10 bases not matched to a gene. The CDR3 totals 15 residues. The germline CDR1 and CDR2 sequences are SGHRS and YFSETQ. In DNA, the CDR3 is TGCGCCAGCGCCACCGGACAGGGCACGAACTATGGCTACACCTTC. Translation: CASATGQGTNYGYTF.

The chain has TRBV6-5 and TRBJ2-7, with a tentative D call TRBD2 (5 bases). Germline V gene sequence: CDR1 MNHEY, CDR2 SVGAGI. The length of the CDR3 is 14 residues. V was cut by 6 bases and J by 3 bases, with 15 bases left in between. As DNA, the CDR3 is TGTGCCAGCAGAAAGGCTAGCAATGTCTACGAGCAGTACTTC. Amino acid sequence: CASRKASNVYEQYF.

The V and J genes are TRBV6-5 and TRBJ2-6; D is undetermined. Germline assignment: CDR1 MNHEY and CDR2 SVGAGI. Trimming took 6 bases from V and 0 from J, leaving 3 bases between them. This CDR3 is 13 amino acids long. The CDR3 sequence is CASSGSGANVLTF. CDR3 sequence (DNA): TGTGCCAGCAGCGGCTCTGGGGCCAACGTCCTGACTTTC.

V usage is TRBV5-1 and J usage is TRBJ2-1, with D possibly TRBD2 on 5 matching bases. The CDR3 is 14 residues long. The V and J ends lost 6 bases and 4 bases respectively, with 14 bases between them. Germline V gene sequence: CDR1 SGHRS, CDR2 YFSETQ. Here the CDR3 DNA reads TGCGCCAGCAAGTCTGGTGGAGGTTACAATGAGCAGTTCTTC. It specifies CASKSGGGYNEQFF. Based on the CDR3 plus reference TRBV5-1 and TRBJ2-1, the full variable domain is KAGVTQTPRYLIKTRGQQVTLSCSPISGHRSVSWYQQTPGQGLQFLFEYFSETQRNKGNFPGRFSGRQFSNSRSEMNVSTLELGDSALYLCASKSGGGYNEQFFGPGTRLTVL.

The chain joins TRBV30 to TRBJ2-3, with 8 bases identical to TRBD2. This CDR3 is 15 amino acids long. Germline-derived CDR1 and CDR2 are GTSNPN and SVGIG (reference sequence). The V gene end was trimmed by 4 bases and the J gene end by 4 bases; junction bases not matched to a gene: 10. The DNA of the CDR3 is TGTGCCTGGACCCCCAGCGGGAGTTTCGCAGATACGCAGTATTTT. This codes for CAWTPSGSFADTQYF.

The chain joins TRBV5-4 to TRBJ2-1, with no clear D. The CDR3 spans 15 residues. Looked up from germline, CDR1 is SGHNT and CDR2 is YYREEE (reference sequence). Trimming took off 0 bases at V and 0 bases at J, with 7 bases between the two ends. CDR3 DNA: TGTGCCAGCAGCTTGGGTGCTAGCTCCTACAATGAGCAGTTCTTC. This sequence encodes CASSLGASSYNEQFF.

V is TRBV27 and J is TRBJ2-2, with D perhaps matching TRBD2 (5 bases). Looked up from germline, CDR1 is MNHEY and CDR2 is SMNVEV (reference sequence). Trimming took off 4 bases at V and 4 bases at J, with 19 bases between the two ends. The CDR3 has 17 residues. Here the CDR3 DNA reads TGTGCCAGCAGTTACGGCCTAGCAAGTTTGGGCACCGGGGAGCTGTTTTTT. Translation gives CASSYGLASLGTGELFF.

The chain is built from TRBV4-3 and TRBJ1-2; D perhaps matches TRBD1 (6 bases). The germline gives CDR1 LGHNA, CDR2 YSLEER. The CDR3 is 14 amino acids. Trimming pared 2 bases from V and 4 bases from J, leaving 11 bases between. CDR3: CASSQLQGTYGYTF. In DNA form, the CDR3 reads TGCGCCAGCAGCCAACTACAGGGCACCTATGGCTACACCTTC.

This chain links TRBV5-1 with TRBJ2-5, with a possible D match to TRBD1 (5 bases). This CDR3 spans 14 amino acids. Trimming cost V 0 bases and J 4 bases, with 10 bases left between them. Germline CDR1 SGHRS, CDR2 YFSETQ. The CDR3 spells CASSLVQGLETQYF. CDR3 bases: TGCGCCAGCAGCTTGGTTCAGGGTCTAGAGACCCAGTACTTC. Complete variable domain (other parts from reference TRBV5-1 and TRBJ2-5): KAGVTQTPRYLIKTRGQQVTLSCSPISGHRSVSWYQQTPGQGLQFLFEYFSETQRNKGNFPGRFSGRQFSNSRSEMNVSTLELGDSALYLCASSLVQGLETQYFGPGTRLLVL.

This clone was counted a single time. J is TRBJ1-5 and V is TRBV10-3; D is undetermined. This CDR3 region has 14 residues. The V gene's germline CDR1 is ENHRY and CDR2 SYGVKD. V dropped 6 bases and J dropped 0 bases, with 9 bases sitting between them. CDR3 in amino acids: CAIREAGSNQPQHF. The DNA of the CDR3 is TGTGCCATCAGAGAAGCTGGTAGCAATCAGCCCCAGCATTTT.

The gene calls are TRBV19 and TRBJ2-2, with D perhaps matching TRBD1 (6 bases). The V end was cut by 6 bases, the J end by 2 bases, with 10 bases between. This CDR3 is built from 14 residues. Germline loops: CDR1 LNHDA, CDR2 SQIVND (reference sequence). CDR3 region: CASRTGRNTGELFF. CDR3 in DNA: TGTGCCAGTAGAACAGGGAGAAACACCGGGGAGCTGTTTTTT.

The rearrangement joins TRBV11-3 to TRBJ2-1; D may be TRBD2 (6 bases). The CDR3 is 16 amino acids. With 4 bases removed from V and 4 bases from J, the gap between germline ends came to 17 bases. CDR1 and CDR2 from the germline V gene are SGHNT and YENEEA. CDR3 coding DNA: TGTGCCAGCAGCTCCCGGACTACTCCTCCTTACAATGAGCAGTTCTTC. Encoded protein: CASSSRTTPPYNEQFF.

V and J are TRBV6-1 and TRBJ2-5; TRBD1 is a possible D gene (6 bases). V lost 6 bases and J 4 bases, leaving 12 bases between the germline ends. Germline assignment: CDR1 MNHNS and CDR2 SASEGT. The CDR3 sequence is 13 residues long. The CDR3 is CASRVQGRETQYF. The CDR3 bases are TGTGCCAGCAGGGTACAGGGACGAGAGACCCAGTACTTC.

The chain couples TRBV7-9 to TRBJ1-5; maybe TRBD1 (6 bases). This CDR3 has 16 residues. Germline V gives CDR1 SEHNR, CDR2 FQNEAQ (reference sequence). Trimming cost V 6 bases and J 5 bases, with 20 bases left between them. CDR3 amino acids: CASSPGTTTAHQPQHF. DNA for the CDR3: TGTGCCAGCAGTCCCGGGACAACTACCGCCCATCAGCCCCAGCATTTT.

The V gene is TRBV4-1, the J gene TRBJ1-4; 7 nucleotides match TRBD1. V lost 0 bases to trimming and J lost 6 bases; unmatched junction nucleotides: 7. Germline V gene data show CDR1 as MGHRA and CDR2 as YSYEKL. The CDR3 is 16 residues long. CDR3 sequence reads: CASSQDVRQGDEKLFF. CDR3 in DNA: TGCGCCAGCAGCCAAGATGTGAGACAGGGAGATGAAAAACTGTTTTTT.

The chain joins TRBV7-9 to TRBJ2-5; TRBD1 agrees at 7 bases. Germline V gene lookup returns CDR1 SEHNR and CDR2 FQNEAQ (reference sequence). The CDR3 spans 13 residues. Trimming cost V 5 bases and J 4 bases; bases outside gene matches: 4. The CDR3 loop reads CASSRDRGETQYF. For the CDR3, the DNA is TGTGCCAGCAGCAGGGACAGAGGAGAGACCCAGTACTTC.

The V gene is TRBV29-1, the J gene TRBJ1-3; 7 bases agree with TRBD1. The CDR3 has 13 amino acids. Germline V CDR1 and CDR2: SQVTM, ANQGSEA. The ends lost 4 bases at V and 5 bases at J; junction bases unmatched: 5. DNA for the CDR3: TGCAGCGTTGCAGGGACAGCGAGAAACACCATATATTTT. Translating it yields CSVAGTARNTIYF.

The chain carries TRBV27 and TRBJ2-7; 9 positions match TRBD2. The CDR3 runs to 15 residues. J lost 3 bases, V lost 5 bases, and 8 bases had no gene match. Germline values: CDR1 MNHEY, CDR2 SMNVEV (reference sequence). The CDR3 reads CASSLSGSGDYEQYF. CDR3 sequence (DNA): TGTGCCAGCAGTCTTAGCGGGAGTGGAGACTACGAGCAGTACTTC.

This clone was counted at least ten times. The chain employs TRBV19 and TRBJ1-1; D is unclear. The ends were cut back, 7 bases at V and 0 bases at J, with 9 bases in the middle. The germline V gene encodes CDR1 LNHDA and CDR2 SQIVND (reference sequence). This CDR3 region has 13 residues. CDR3 coding DNA: TGTGCCAGTACCCAGATGATGAACACTGAAGCTTTCTTT. This encodes CASTQMMNTEAFF.

This chain links TRBV13 with TRBJ1-2; 7 bases agree with TRBD1. The trim removed 4 bases at V and 2 bases at J, leaving 7 bases unmatched. The CDR3 extends over 15 amino acids. Looked up from germline, CDR1 is PRHDT and CDR2 is FYEKMQ (reference sequence). The CDR3 loop reads CASSSDRFLNYGYTF. As DNA, the CDR3 is TGTGCCAGCAGCTCGGACAGGTTTCTGAACTATGGCTACACCTTC.